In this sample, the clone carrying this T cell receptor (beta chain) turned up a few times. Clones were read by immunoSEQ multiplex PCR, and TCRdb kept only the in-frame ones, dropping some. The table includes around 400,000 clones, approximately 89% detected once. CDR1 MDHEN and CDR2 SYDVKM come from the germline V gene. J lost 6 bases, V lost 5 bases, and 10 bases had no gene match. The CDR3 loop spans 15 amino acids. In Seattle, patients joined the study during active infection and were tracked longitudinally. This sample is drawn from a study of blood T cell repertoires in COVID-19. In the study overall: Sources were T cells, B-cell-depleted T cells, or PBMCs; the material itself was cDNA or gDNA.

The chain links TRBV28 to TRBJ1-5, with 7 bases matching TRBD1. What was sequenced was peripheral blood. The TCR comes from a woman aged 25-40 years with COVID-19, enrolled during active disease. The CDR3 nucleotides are TGTGCCAGCAGTCGCCGCGGAGGGGGCGGTCAGCCCCAGCATTTT. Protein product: CASSRRGGGGQPQHF.